One and the same sample provided the 26 T cell receptor beta chains below, sequenced in a study of T cells in Graves' hyperthyroidism and ophthalmopathy. The CDR3 regions of TCR beta were amplified from RNA transcripts. When the TCR CDR3 underwent first-round RT-PCR, the HTBI primer set was used. TCRdb re-derived calls from the multiplex PCR reads in MiXCR, one entry per CDR3 protein. The sample lists hundreds of thousands of distinct CDR3 sequences; 35% to 45% were seen once. The sequenced sample was blood. The source is a man aged 18 to 35 with Graves' hyperthyroidism.

The genes are TRBV2 and TRBJ2-7; D is perhaps TRBD2 (5 bases). The V end was cut by 3 bases, the J end by 0 bases, with 12 bases between. The CDR3 is made up of 15 amino acids. The germline V gene has CDR1 SNHLY and CDR2 FYNNEI. The CDR3 sequence is CASSDMGVSSYEQYF. In DNA, the CDR3 is TGTGCCAGCAGTGATATGGGAGTTAGCTCCTACGAGCAGTACTTC. The variable domain in full, with the rest retrieved from reference TRBV2 and TRBJ2-7, is EPEVTQTPSHQVTQMGQEVILRCVPISNHLYFYWYRQILGQKVEFLVSFYNNEISEKSEIFDDQFSVERPDGSNFTLKIRSTKLEDSAMYFCASSDMGVSSYEQYFGPGTRLTVT.

The table lists this clonotype with a few counts. The chain employs TRBV7-9 and TRBJ1-4, with D tentatively TRBD1 (6 bases). The V and J ends lost 5 bases and 4 bases respectively, with 11 bases between them. The V gene's germline CDR1 is SEHNR and CDR2 FQNEAQ (reference sequence). This CDR3 spans 14 amino acids. CDR3 protein: CASSQGTDNEKLFF. CDR3 DNA: TGTGCCAGCAGCCAGGGGACGGATAATGAAAAACTGTTTTTT.

The gene calls are TRBV25-1 and TRBJ1-2; D is unresolved. Per the germline V gene, CDR1 is MGHDK and CDR2 is SYGVNS. The CDR3 is 12 residues long. V was trimmed by 8 bases and J by 2 bases, leaving 9 bases between them. The CDR3 protein is CASQESNYGYTF. As DNA, the CDR3 is TGTGCCAGCCAAGAATCGAACTATGGCTACACCTTC.

The table lists this clonotype with a few counts. Here the CDR3 DNA reads TGTGCCAGCAGCTTAGAGGGCAGAGACTCCTCGGGCTACACCTTC. The encoded protein is CASSLEGRDSSGYTF. The J gene is TRBJ1-2, the V gene TRBV11-3, with D unclear. Germline-derived CDR1 and CDR2 are SGHNT and YENEEA. The ends were cut back, 0 bases at V and 8 bases at J, with 16 bases in the middle. The CDR3 contains 15 residues.

This clonotype was observed many times. CDR3 DNA sequence: TGCAGCGTTGAGTGGGGTCTGAACACTGAAGCTTTCTTT. Protein product: CSVEWGLNTEAFF. V usage is TRBV29-1 and J usage is TRBJ1-1; no reliable D call. The V gene's germline CDR1 is SQVTM and CDR2 ANQGSEA. Trimming cost V 3 bases and J 0 bases, with 8 bases left between them. The CDR3 extends over 13 amino acids.

This chain uses TRBV6-1 with TRBJ1-1; unclear D gene. The germline V and J ends were trimmed by 11 bases and 6 bases, with 19 bases remaining between them. In germline, CDR1 is MNHNS, CDR2 SASEGT. The CDR3 consists of 13 residues. The CDR3 here is CAGGMVVGAEAFF. The DNA of the CDR3 is TGTGCCGGCGGGATGGTGGTGGGTGCTGAAGCTTTCTTT.

This clonotype was seen many times. This chain joins TRBV29-1 and TRBJ2-7, with 8 bases aligning to TRBD1. This CDR3 is 12 amino acids long. Trimming removed 7 bases from V and 4 bases from J; junction bases left unmatched: 6. Germline V gene lookup returns CDR1 SQVTM and CDR2 ANQGSEA. DNA for the CDR3: TGCAGCGGTGGGACAGGAGATTACGAGCAGTACTTC. Protein sequence: CSGGTGDYEQYF.

This clonotype was seen many times. The chain carries TRBV2 and TRBJ2-5; unclear D gene. The V and J ends lost 5 bases and 1 base respectively, with 5 bases between them. Germline assignment: CDR1 SNHLY and CDR2 FYNNEI. CDR3 length: 12 amino acids. CDR3 sequence (DNA): TGTGCCAGCAGTACCCTCCAAGAGACCCAGTACTTC. Protein: CASSTLQETQYF. Full variable domain (outside the CDR3, taken from reference TRBV2 and TRBJ2-5): EPEVTQTPSHQVTQMGQEVILRCVPISNHLYFYWYRQILGQKVEFLVSFYNNEISEKSEIFDDQFSVERPDGSNFTLKIRSTKLEDSAMYFCASSTLQETQYFGPGTRLLVL.

This clonotype was counted ten times or more. J is TRBJ1-5 and V is TRBV19; D unresolved. The CDR3 spans 14 residues. The V and J ends lost 2 bases and 2 bases respectively, with 7 bases between them. Germline CDR1 reads LNHDA; CDR2 reads SQIVND (reference sequence). The CDR3: CASSIRDGNQPQHF. CDR3 DNA sequence: TGTGCCAGTAGTATAAGGGATGGCAATCAGCCCCAGCATTTT. The full variable domain, in which reference TRBV19 and TRBJ1-5 provide the parts outside the CDR3, is DGGITQSPKYLFRKEGQNVTLSCEQNLNHDAMYWYRQDPGQGLRLIYYSQIVNDFQKGDIAEGYSVSREKKESFPLTVTSAQKNPTAFYLCASSIRDGNQPQHFGDGTRLSIL.

The chain has TRBV9 and TRBJ2-7; 10 nucleotides line up with TRBD1. The CDR3 extends over 15 amino acids. Unmatched junction bases numbered 10, after V lost 7 bases and J lost 3 bases. CDR1 SGDLS and CDR2 YYNGEE come from the germline V gene. DNA of the CDR3: TGTGCCAGCTCTCAGGGGACAGGGGTTGTCTACGAGCAGTACTTC. It codes for CASSQGTGVVYEQYF.

This rearrangement joins TRBV2 to TRBJ1-5; D gene ambiguous. The V end lost 8 bases, the J end lost 4 bases, and 9 bases lay between the germline ends. The CDR3 loop spans 12 amino acids. In germline, CDR1 is SNHLY, CDR2 FYNNEI. The CDR3 bases are TGTGCCAGCGCCCGGGATAATCAGCCCCAGCATTTT. It yields the protein CASARDNQPQHF.

This clonotype was counted between two and nine times. The chain uses TRBV11-2 and TRBJ2-7; maybe TRBD1 (6 bases). The germline V gene encodes CDR1 SGHAT and CDR2 FQNNGV. V dropped 3 bases and J dropped 4 bases, with 13 bases sitting between them. The CDR3 is 14 amino acids. CDR3 coding DNA: TGTGCCAGCAGCTTGGCACAGGGAGAGTACGAGCAGTACTTC. Residues: CASSLAQGEYEQYF.

In this sample, this clonotype turned up many times. This chain links TRBV15 with TRBJ2-7, with D possibly being TRBD2 (5 bases). The CDR3 is 17 residues long. Deletions cut 0 bases from V and 5 bases from J, with 20 bases between. Germline V gene data show CDR1 as LNHNV and CDR2 as YYDKDF (reference sequence). CDR3 nucleotides: TGTGCCACCAGCAGAGATGGCCTTGACTCGCCCGGGGACGAGCAGTACTTC. It specifies CATSRDGLDSPGDEQYF. Using reference TRBV15 and TRBJ2-7 for the parts outside the CDR3, the full variable domain is DAMVIQNPRYQVTQFGKPVTLSCSQTLNHNVMYWYQQKSSQAPKLLFHYYDKDFNNEADTPDNFQSRRPNTSFCFLDIRSPGLGDTAMYLCATSRDGLDSPGDEQYFGPGTRLTVT.

In this sample, this clonotype turned up a few times. The rearrangement uses TRBV2 and TRBJ2-5, with 9 nucleotides matching TRBD2. This CDR3 contains 15 residues. Per the germline V gene, CDR1 is SNHLY and CDR2 is FYNNEI. After removal of 6 bases from V and 1 base from J, the junction contained 6 bases not matched to a gene. In DNA form, the CDR3 reads TGTGCCAGCAGAGTAGCGGGGGAGCTCCAAGAGACCCAGTACTTC. It yields the protein CASRVAGELQETQYF.

The chain has TRBV29-1 and TRBJ2-6; 7 bases match TRBD1. Germline assignment: CDR1 SQVTM and CDR2 ANQGSEA. J gave up 2 bases and V 3 bases, and 4 bases lay outside the gene matches. The CDR3 contains 15 residues. The chain's CDR3 is CSVDPGQTGANVLTF. DNA for the CDR3: TGCAGCGTTGATCCGGGACAGACTGGGGCCAACGTCCTGACTTTC. The entire variable domain, with the rest obtained from reference TRBV29-1 and TRBJ2-6, is as follows: SAVISQKPSRDICQRGTSLTIQCQVDSQVTMMFWYRQQPGQSLTLIATANQGSEATYESGFVIDKFPISRPNLTFSTLTVSNMSPEDSSIYLCSVDPGQTGANVLTFGAGSRLTVL.

The V gene is TRBV6-1, the J gene TRBJ1-2; possible D gene TRBD1, 5 bases. The CDR3 runs 14 residues. Trimming stripped 2 bases from V and 2 bases from J, with 9 bases between. Germline assignment: CDR1 MNHNS and CDR2 SASEGT. This CDR3 reads CASSERGENYGYTF. CDR3 in DNA: TGTGCCAGCAGTGAAAGGGGTGAGAACTATGGCTACACCTTC.

This sequence joins TRBV9 and TRBJ2-3; D gene uncertain. This CDR3 region has 15 residues. V lost 4 bases and J lost 1, with 13 bases in between. Germline CDR1 is SGDLS and CDR2 is YYNGEE. CDR3 protein: CASSYQVMGTDTQYF. The CDR3 DNA reads as TGTGCCAGCAGCTACCAGGTGATGGGCACAGATACGCAGTATTTT.

This clonotype was counted only a few times. The rearrangement joins TRBV7-6 to TRBJ2-7; possible D gene TRBD1, 6 bases. The CDR3 consists of 19 residues. CDR1 SGHVS and CDR2 FNYEAQ come from the germline V gene. The V gene lost 2 bases and the J gene lost 0 bases, with 23 bases spanning the gap. The CDR3 nucleotides read TGTGCCAGCAGCTTACATTTCAACAGGGAATCCTCCGACTCCTACGAGCAGTACTTC. It yields the protein CASSLHFNRESSDSYEQYF. Looking up the rest from reference TRBV7-6 and TRBJ2-7 gives the full variable domain: GAGVSQSPRYKVTKRGQDVALRCDPISGHVSLYWYRQALGQGPEFLTYFNYEAQQDKSGLPNDRFSAERPEGSISTLTIQRTEQRDSAMYRCASSLHFNRESSDSYEQYFGPGTRLTVT.

This clonotype was detected only a few times. The rearrangement uses TRBV20-1 and TRBJ1-1, with no clear D. Germline values: CDR1 DFQATT, CDR2 SNEGSKA (reference sequence). This CDR3 spans 14 amino acids. The germline V and J ends were trimmed by 6 bases and 0 bases, with 14 bases remaining between them. This CDR3 reads CSATDVIMNTEAFF. CDR3 bases: TGCAGTGCCACGGACGTTATCATGAACACTGAAGCTTTCTTT.

CDR3 DNA sequence: TGCAGTGCTCCCGACCCCCTCGGGGACGGCTACGAGCAGTACTTC. Translation: CSAPDPLGDGYEQYF. This chain joins TRBV20-1 and TRBJ2-7, with D perhaps TRBD1 or TRBD2 (5 bases each). The CDR3 spans 15 residues. V shed 5 bases and J shed 3 bases, with 20 bases lying between them. Looked up from germline, CDR1 is DFQATT and CDR2 is SNEGSKA (reference sequence).

This chain connects TRBV28 to TRBJ2-5; the D is unclear. The V end was cut by 6 bases, the J end by 10 bases, with 15 bases between. The CDR3 sequence is 12 residues long. The V gene's germline CDR1 is MDHEN and CDR2 SYDVKM. The CDR3 coding sequence is TGTGCCAGCAGCCCCCGTGATAGGGACCAGTACTTC. Its protein product is CASSPRDRDQYF.

This clonotype has ten or more counts. This chain connects TRBV29-1 to TRBJ2-5, with D perhaps matching TRBD1 (6 bases). The CDR3 loop spans 12 amino acids. V was shortened by 7 bases and J by 3 bases, with 12 bases between the two germline ends. In germline, CDR1 is SQVTM, CDR2 ANQGSEA. The CDR3 nucleotides read TGCAGCGCTAAGAGGGGGAAAGAGACCCAGTACTTC. It codes for CSAKRGKETQYF.

The gene calls are TRBV19 and TRBJ2-7; 9 bases agree with TRBD1. V was clipped by 6 bases and J by 4 bases; unmatched bases: 10. The CDR3 is made up of 15 amino acids. Germline loops: CDR1 LNHDA, CDR2 SQIVND (reference sequence). The CDR3 loop reads CASSLEGQGNYEQYF. In nucleotides, the CDR3 is TGTGCCAGTAGCCTTGAGGGACAGGGTAATTACGAGCAGTACTTC.

This chain connects TRBV7-9 to TRBJ2-7; 8 bases match TRBD1. V trimming: 3 bases; J trimming: 4 bases; junction bases outside the gene matches: 11. Germline CDR1 SEHNR, CDR2 FQNEAQ (reference sequence). The CDR3 is 16 amino acids. The CDR3 sequence is CASSFLAGTGTYEQYF. Here the CDR3 DNA reads TGTGCCAGCAGCTTTCTAGCCGGGACAGGTACTTACGAGCAGTACTTC.

V is TRBV7-2 and J is TRBJ1-5, with a possible D match to TRBD1 (6 bases). CDR3 length: 15 residues. Trimming pared 5 bases from V and 6 bases from J, leaving 17 bases between. Germline V lookup: CDR1 SGHTA, CDR2 FQGNSA. CDR3 in amino acids: CASSLGGAVAQPQHF. DNA for the CDR3: TGTGCCAGCAGCCTAGGGGGGGCCGTGGCTCAGCCCCAGCATTTT.

This clonotype was counted at least ten times. DNA for the CDR3: TGCGCCAGCAGCCGTTCCGAGGAACCTACTAACTATGGCTACACCTTC. It yields the protein CASSRSEEPTNYGYTF. This rearrangement joins TRBV5-1 to TRBJ1-2, with D hard to call. V lost 4 bases and J lost 0, with 16 bases in between. Germline CDR1 and CDR2: SGHRS and YFSETQ. This CDR3 contains 16 residues.